This TCR beta chain was profiled in a study of T-cell memory formation after mild COVID-19. Libraries for TCRalpha and TCRbeta carried sample barcodes and unique molecular identifiers via 5'RACE. TCRdb reanalysed the 5' RACE reads using MiXCR and keeps one entry per CDR3 protein. This table holds fewer than 90,000 distinct CDR3 sequences, approximately 15% found once. CDR1 is SGHDN and CDR2 is FVKESK in the germline V gene. Trimming took 0 bases from V and 6 from J; bases not matched to a gene: 8. CDR3 length: 15 residues. The V and J genes are TRBV14 and TRBJ2-7; 7 bases fit TRBD1. Sequences were obtained from PBMCs or a T cell subset sorted from them (not recorded which). The source is an adult woman who had mild COVID-19 (a few samples of this study predate the infection). Cell type and time point are not known. CDR3 in DNA: TGTGCCAGCAGCCAAGAAACAGGGGCATTCACCGAGCAGTACTTC. Amino acids: CASSQETGAFTEQYF.